What follows are 15 T cell receptor beta chains derived from one specimen sequenced in a study of cytomegalovirus exposure and HLA in healthy donors. Amplification used 60 Vbeta primers and 13 Jbeta primers. TCRdb's table, derived via immunoSEQ multiplex PCR, lists solely in-frame clones and lacks some. The table has 100,000 to 150,000 clones, over 60% seen once. Sequencing used PBMCs. The receptors were gathered from a man aged 18 to 29 in good health and CMV-seropositive.

Comments on this clone: The junction and the germline gene differ at one end; a read error may be behind it. This chain links TRBV9 with TRBJ2-6, with D perhaps TRBD1 (5 bases). Looked up from germline, CDR1 is SGDLS and CDR2 is YYNGEE. The CDR3 runs to 15 residues. For the CDR3, the DNA is TGTGCCAGCAGCGTAGGGTTGTCTGGGGCCAACGGCCTGACTTTC. Protein sequence: CASSVGLSGANGLTF. Full variable domain (rest looked up from reference TRBV9 and TRBJ2-6): DSGVTQTPKHLITATGQRVTLRCSPRSGDLSVYWYQQSLDQGLQFLIQYYNGEERAKGNILERFSAQQFPDLHSELNLSSLELGDSALYFCASSVGLSGANGLTFGAGSRLTVL.

This clone was observed a handful of times. This chain connects TRBV7-3 to TRBJ1-1, with TRBD1 as a possible D gene (5 bases). The CDR3 is 15 amino acids. From germline, CDR1 is SGHTA and CDR2 FQGTGA. V was clipped by 5 bases and J by 0 bases, with 13 bases between them. This CDR3 is CASSPGGGMNTEAFF. The DNA of the CDR3 is TGTGCCAGCAGCCCGGGGGGGGGAATGAACACTGAAGCTTTCTTT. The whole variable domain, filled in from reference TRBV7-3 and TRBJ1-1, reads GAGVSQTPSNKVTEKGKYVELRCDPISGHTALYWYRQSLGQGPEFLIYFQGTGAADDSGLPNDRFFAVRPEGSVSTLKIQRTERGDSAVYLCASSPGGGMNTEAFFGQGTRLTVV.

The chain combines TRBV6-4 with TRBJ2-2; the D gene is possibly TRBD2 (6 bases). The CDR3 length is 15 residues. Germline assignment: CDR1 MRHNA and CDR2 SNTAGT. V was shortened by 0 bases and J by 6 bases, with 11 bases between the two germline ends. CDR3 coding DNA: TGTGCCAGCAGTGACTCCGAGGAGGGACCCGGGGAGCTGTTTTTT. It codes for CASSDSEEGPGELFF.

This clone occurred a few times. The rearrangement links TRBV6-5 to TRBJ1-2, with D perhaps matching TRBD1 (6 bases). V dropped 5 bases and J dropped 3 bases, with 13 bases sitting between them. The CDR3 totals 14 residues. In germline, CDR1 is MNHEY, CDR2 SVGAGI. The CDR3, as DNA: TGTGCCAGCAGTAGAGGACAGAGCTACTATGGCTACACCTTC. Protein: CASSRGQSYYGYTF.

This chain uses TRBV6-5 with TRBJ1-5; D unclear. The CDR3 is 13 amino acids. The germline V gene has CDR1 MNHEY and CDR2 SVGAGI. V was trimmed by 9 bases and J by 1 base, leaving 10 bases between them. The CDR3: CASSLESNQPQHF. The CDR3 bases are TGTGCCAGTTCTCTAGAAAGCAATCAGCCCCAGCATTTT.

The rearrangement joins TRBV5-5 to TRBJ2-3; D might be TRBD2 (6 bases). V dropped 6 bases and J dropped 2 bases, with 22 bases sitting between them. The CDR3 length is 17 residues. Germline V CDR1 and CDR2: SGHKS, YYEKEE (reference sequence). This CDR3 is CASTPLGRPQSTDTQYF. DNA of the CDR3: TGTGCCAGCACCCCCCTGGGGAGGCCCCAATCCACAGATACGCAGTATTTT.

The rearrangement links TRBV2 to TRBJ2-5; 15 positions agree with TRBD2. There are 15 residues in the CDR3. The germline V gene has CDR1 SNHLY and CDR2 FYNNEI. V lost 7 bases to trimming and J lost 5 bases; unmatched junction nucleotides: 5. CDR3: CASNGLAGGPETQYF. For the CDR3, the DNA is TGTGCCAGCAACGGACTAGCGGGAGGGCCGGAGACCCAGTACTTC.

The V call is TRBV19, the J call TRBJ1-2; 7 nucleotides agree with TRBD1. The V gene's germline CDR1 is LNHDA and CDR2 SQIVND (reference sequence). The CDR3 spans 14 residues. V dropped 5 bases and J dropped 3; count of bases not matched to a gene: 6. CDR3 sequence: CASSSTGTYYGYTF. The CDR3 DNA is TGTGCCAGTAGTTCGACAGGGACCTACTATGGCTACACCTTC.

This chain connects TRBV7-6 to TRBJ1-1; D is undetermined. The germline V and J ends were trimmed by 2 bases and 6 bases, with 13 bases remaining between them. From germline, CDR1 is SGHVS and CDR2 FNYEAQ. The CDR3 length is 14 residues. As DNA, the CDR3 is TGTGCCAGCAGCTTACCAGGAACTCAGCCTGAAGCTTTCTTT. This sequence encodes CASSLPGTQPEAFF. Using reference TRBV7-6 and TRBJ1-1 for the parts outside the CDR3, the full variable domain is GAGVSQSPRYKVTKRGQDVALRCDPISGHVSLYWYRQALGQGPEFLTYFNYEAQQDKSGLPNDRFSAERPEGSISTLTIQRTEQRDSAMYRCASSLPGTQPEAFFGQGTRLTVV.

The chain employs TRBV10-2 and TRBJ2-7; 8 nucleotides align to TRBD2. Germline V gene lookup returns CDR1 WSHSY and CDR2 SAAADI. This CDR3 is built from 14 residues. V was clipped by 5 bases and J by 6 bases; unmatched bases: 9. The CDR3 bases are TGCGCCAGCAGTTCTAGCGGGTCAACGGGCGAGCAGTACTTC. Translating gives CASSSSGSTGEQYF.

The rearrangement links TRBV6-1 to TRBJ1-4; 8 bases map to TRBD1. The CDR3 sequence is 13 residues long. Germline CDR1 reads MNHNS; CDR2 reads SASEGT. Trimming removed 4 bases from V and 6 bases from J; junction bases left unmatched: 1. CDR3: CASSAGQDEKLFF. DNA for the CDR3: TGTGCCAGCAGTGCGGGACAGGATGAAAAACTGTTTTTT.

The V gene is TRBV6-1, the J gene TRBJ2-5; 7 nucleotides line up with TRBD1. The J call is uncertain, as TRBJ2-7 better fits the DNA end. Per germline, CDR1 MNHNS and CDR2 SASEGT. The CDR3 runs to 14 residues. The CDR3 DNA sequence: TGTGCCAGCAGTGAGCCGGGACAGTCCTACGAGCAGTACTTC. Translating it yields CASSEPGQSYEQYF.

V and J are TRBV18 and TRBJ2-1, with 9 bases lining up with TRBD2. The CDR3 is made up of 16 amino acids. V was clipped by 3 bases and J by 3 bases; unmatched bases: 6. Germline V gene sequence: CDR1 KGHSH, CDR2 LQKENI. CDR3 protein: CASSPYSGGFYNEQFF. The CDR3 region has the DNA TGTGCCAGCTCACCGTATAGCGGGGGCTTCTACAATGAGCAGTTCTTC.

This chain joins TRBV15 and TRBJ1-2; D uncertain. CDR3 length: 14 amino acids. CDR1 is LNHNV and CDR2 is YYDKDF in the germline V gene (reference sequence). V was trimmed by 1 base and J by 4 bases, leaving 10 bases between them. The CDR3 sequence: CATSRGWTVYGYTF. Here the CDR3 DNA reads TGTGCCACCAGCAGAGGATGGACTGTCTATGGCTACACCTTC.

The chain carries TRBV15 and TRBJ1-2; the D gene is possibly TRBD1 (5 bases). Germline V gene sequence: CDR1 LNHNV, CDR2 YYDKDF (reference sequence). V was shortened by 4 bases and J by 10 bases, with 13 bases between the two germline ends. The CDR3 extends over 12 amino acids. This chain's CDR3 is CATSKGIMDYTF. The CDR3 DNA sequence: TGTGCCACCAGCAAGGGGATTATGGACTACACCTTC.